This TCR beta chain appears in the sequencing data of a study of T-cell reconstitution after alpha-beta-depleted transplantation in children. In this sample, this clonotype turned up many times. Its matching antigen is unknown. CDR1 and CDR2 from the germline V gene are DFQATT and SNEGSKA (reference sequence). This CDR3 spans 14 amino acids. V shed 5 bases and J shed 2 bases, with 15 bases lying between them. Study-wide results and caveats: Where alpha-beta T cells came from about two months after transplant was reportedly several hundred expanded graft clones. Surviving recipient T cells and thymic progenitors accounted for the high day-60 TCRbeta diversity observed in some patients.

TCRbeta library construction was performed incorporating unique molecular identifiers. TCRdb re-called the PCR reads with MiXCR, one entry per CDR3 protein. The repertoire consists of about 200,000 distinct CDR3 sequences, with roughly 6% occurring once and the leading ten covering roughly 4.8%. The sequenced sample was PBMCs, obtained before TCRalphabeta/CD19-depleted stem cell transplant. The chain combines TRBV20-1 with TRBJ1-2, with D perhaps TRBD1 (5 bases). This sequence originates from a girl less than two years old with combined immunodeficiency, due to receive a stem cell transplant. CDR3 residues: CSAGGVGQNYGYTF. Written as DNA, the CDR3 is TGCAGTGCTGGGGGGGTCGGTCAAAACTATGGCTACACCTTC.